The 3 T cell receptor beta chains below all came from one sample that was sequenced in a study of blood T cell repertoires in COVID-19. Clones were read by immunoSEQ multiplex PCR, and TCRdb kept only the in-frame ones, dropping some. The sample carries about 150,000 clones, 83% recorded once. Material for sequencing was peripheral blood. Source of these receptors: a woman aged 60-75 years with COVID-19, enrolled during active disease.

The count of this clone is one. The chain employs TRBV2 and TRBJ1-6, with 10 bases aligning to TRBD1. V dropped 8 bases and J dropped 8; count of bases not matched to a gene: 3. The CDR3 sequence is 13 residues long. The germline CDR1 and CDR2 sequences are SNHLY and FYNNEI. CDR3 coding DNA: TGTGCCAGCGAAGACAGGGGGCATTCACCCCTCCACTTT. This codes for CASEDRGHSPLHF.

This chain links TRBV18 with TRBJ2-7; 10 bases match TRBD1. Trimming cost V 2 bases and J 1 base; bases outside gene matches: 2. The germline V gene encodes CDR1 KGHSH and CDR2 LQKENI. The length of the CDR3 is 15 residues. The CDR3 region has the DNA TGTGCCAGCTCACCAGGGACAGGGGTATCCTACGAGCAGTACTTC. Amino acids: CASSPGTGVSYEQYF.

V gene TRBV27 combines with J gene TRBJ1-5; possible D gene TRBD1, 5 bases. CDR3 length: 13 residues. Germline CDR1 and CDR2: MNHEY and SMNVEV (reference sequence). V was pared by 6 bases and J by 6 bases, with 12 bases between. The CDR3 nucleotides read TGTGCCAGCAGCATACAGGACGGTCAGCCCCAGCATTTT. Protein sequence: CASSIQDGQPQHF.